The 30 T cell receptor beta chains below come from one sample, sequenced in a study of patients and donors after allogeneic stem cell transplantation (dated by TCRdb to about 2020). The protocol used for the library was RT-PCR. For sequencing, a NextSeq 550 was employed. TCRdb trimmed the raw reads at Q25, called clones with MiXCR and kept productive beta chains. Each entry is one CDR3 protein sequence, shown with its most common DNA and genes. For this sample there are some 960,000 distinct CDR3 sequences; under 20% appear just once. Approximately 5.9% of the sample is in the top ten clones. The sample was blood, either unsorted or a sorted T cell fraction (not recorded which). The receptors here all came from a human donor who was either an allogeneic HSCT recipient or a stem cell or donor lymphocyte infusion donor (not recorded which). It is not recorded whose cells these are; they may come from a transplant donor.

This clonotype was seen a handful of times. The chain uses TRBV27 and TRBJ2-1; TRBD2 agrees at 10 bases. Germline V lookup: CDR1 MNHEY, CDR2 SMNVEV (reference sequence). Germline trimming cut 6 bases from V and 4 bases from J; bases unmatched to any gene: 6. This CDR3 comprises 15 residues. CDR3 in DNA: TGTGCCAGCAGCGGGGGGACTAGCGTATACAATGAGCAGTTCTTC. This gives the protein CASSGGTSVYNEQFF.

In its sample, this clonotype was seen a few times. The chain is built from TRBV12-3 or TRBV12-4 and TRBJ1-5; 10 positions match TRBD1. There are 14 residues in the CDR3. After removal of 5 bases from V and 6 bases from J, the junction contained 4 bases not matched to a gene. CDR3 DNA: TGTGCCAGCAGTGCCCGGACAGGGGGTCAGCCCCAGCATTTT. This codes for CASSARTGGQPQHF.

This chain links TRBV7-8 with TRBJ1-2, with no clear D. Deletions cut 5 bases from V and 0 bases from J, with 13 bases between. From germline, CDR1 is SGHVS and CDR2 FQNEAQ. The CDR3 consists of 15 residues. CDR3 protein: CASSPSRPPNYGYTF. CDR3 coding DNA: TGTGCCAGCAGCCCGAGCAGGCCCCCTAACTATGGCTACACCTTC.

J is TRBJ2-7 and V is TRBV7-2; no definite D call. The germline V and J ends were trimmed by 1 base and 0 bases, with 10 bases remaining between them. CDR3 length: 15 amino acids. Germline V lookup: CDR1 SGHTA, CDR2 FQGNSA. CDR3 sequence: CASSLGTRISYEQYF. CDR3 DNA sequence: TGTGCCAGCAGCTTAGGAACCAGGATCTCCTACGAGCAGTACTTC.

The chain carries TRBV6-2 or TRBV6-3 and TRBJ2-7; D perhaps matches TRBD2 (5 bases). Trimming left V 5 bases short and J 5 bases short, with 10 bases between. CDR1 and CDR2 from the germline V gene are MNHEY and SVGEGT. The CDR3 loop spans 12 amino acids. The CDR3 loop reads CASSDPRDEQYF. The CDR3 nucleotides read TGTGCCAGCAGTGACCCGAGGGACGAGCAGTACTTC.

This rearrangement joins TRBV25-1 to TRBJ2-1; D not resolved. CDR1 and CDR2 (germline): MGHDK, SYGVNS. CDR3 size: 14 residues. Trimming stripped 2 bases from V and 1 base from J, with 6 bases between. CDR3 nucleotide sequence: TGTGCCAGCAGTGAAGGGCGGTCCTACAATGAGCAGTTCTTC. This translates into CASSEGRSYNEQFF.

The chain employs TRBV2 and TRBJ2-7; 8 bases are shared with TRBD2. Unmatched junction bases numbered 3, after V lost 6 bases and J lost 5 bases. Looked up from germline, CDR1 is SNHLY and CDR2 is FYNNEI. The CDR3 has 12 residues. DNA for the CDR3: TGTGCCAGCAGAGTAGCGGGAAACGAGCAGTACTTC. Encoded protein: CASRVAGNEQYF.

V is TRBV4-2 and J is TRBJ1-1, with TRBD1 identical over 8 bases. The CDR3 has 17 residues. Trimming at V came to 4 bases and at J to 1 base, leaving 11 bases not matched to a gene. CDR1 is LGHNA, CDR2 YNFKEQ, per germline. CDR3 coding DNA: TGTGCCAGCAGCCTGCGACAGGGGCGTTTGGCGAACACTGAAGCTTTCTTT. This gives the protein CASSLRQGRLANTEAFF.

Worth noting for this clonotype: A single base separates this from a much larger clone, so it may be a read error. V usage is TRBV12-3 or TRBV12-4 and J usage is TRBJ1-5, with a possible D match to TRBD1 (5 bases). The CDR3 is made up of 12 amino acids. In nucleotides, the CDR3 is TGTGCCAGCAGATGGGGGAATCAGCCCCAGCTTTTT. Its translation is CASRWGNQPQLF.

This clonotype was detected only a few times. The CDR3 sequence is CASSFWGGGTGELFF. Here the CDR3 DNA reads TGTGCCAGCAGTTTCTGGGGAGGCGGCACCGGGGAGCTGTTTTTT. The chain is built from TRBV27 and TRBJ2-2; possibly TRBD2 for D (6 bases). Trimming took 3 bases from V and 4 from J, leaving 12 bases between them. Germline V gene data show CDR1 as MNHEY and CDR2 as SMNVEV (reference sequence). The CDR3 has 15 residues.

In its sample, this clonotype was seen many times. This rearrangement joins TRBV4-2 to TRBJ2-7; D is possibly TRBD1 (6 bases). Germline values: CDR1 LGHNA, CDR2 YNFKEQ. Trimming stripped 6 bases from V and 0 bases from J, with 12 bases between. This CDR3 spans 14 amino acids. The CDR3 protein is CASSPRQASYEQYF. The CDR3 region has the DNA TGTGCCAGCAGTCCCCGACAGGCCTCCTACGAGCAGTACTTC.

With regard to this clonotype: Mismatch with germline at one junction end may stem from a read error. The chain combines TRBV6-2 or TRBV6-3 with TRBJ2-1, with D perhaps matching TRBD2 (7 bases). The CDR3 has 17 residues. Germline V gives CDR1 MNHEY, CDR2 SVGEGT. CDR3 coding DNA: TGTGCCAGCAGTTACCCCAGGGGCGGGAGAGGTTACAATGAGCAGTTATTC. This gives the protein CASSYPRGGRGYNEQLF.

CDR3 residues: CATSDYWQLEDTQYF. CDR3 DNA sequence: TGTGCCACCAGTGATTATTGGCAGTTGGAAGATACGCAGTATTTT. J is TRBJ2-3 and V is TRBV24-1; no reliable D call. The germline V gene encodes CDR1 KGHDR and CDR2 SFDVKD. The CDR3 consists of 15 residues. V lost 2 bases and J 5 bases, leaving 13 bases between the germline ends.

The V and J genes are TRBV12-3 or TRBV12-4 and TRBJ2-3; TRBD1 matches at 9 bases. The CDR3 runs 15 residues. The junction had 12 bases not matched to a gene; V was cut back by 5 bases and J by 9 bases. CDR3: CASSPRTGELWTQYF. In DNA, the CDR3 is TGTGCCAGCAGTCCCAGGACAGGGGAGTTGTGGACGCAGTATTTT.

This clonotype was seen a handful of times. The rearrangement links TRBV12-3 or TRBV12-4 to TRBJ2-1; no clear D gene. Trimming removed 2 bases from V and 4 bases from J, with 9 bases in between. The CDR3 spans 14 residues. Here the CDR3 DNA reads TGTGCCAGCAGTTTATCCATCCGGTACAATGAGCAGTTCTTC. Protein sequence: CASSLSIRYNEQFF.

This clonotype was picked up a small number of times. The chain uses TRBV2 and TRBJ2-1; no clear D gene. The CDR3 consists of 15 residues. CDR1 and CDR2 from the germline V gene are SNHLY and FYNNEI. Deletions cut 4 bases from V and 1 base from J, with 11 bases between. The CDR3 region is CASSGRHASYNEQFF. CDR3 bases: TGTGCCAGCAGTGGACGACACGCGTCCTACAATGAGCAGTTCTTC.

This clonotype was picked up a small number of times. The gene calls are TRBV9 and TRBJ2-2; no clear D gene. V gave up 4 bases and J gave up 4 bases, with 11 bases separating them. Germline V gene data show CDR1 as SGDLS and CDR2 as YYNGEE. The CDR3 runs 14 residues. CDR3 DNA sequence: TGTGCCAGCAGCACTGGGATTATCACCGGGGAGCTGTTTTTT. Amino acids: CASSTGIITGELFF.

This clonotype was recorded a few times. This rearrangement joins TRBV5-6 to TRBJ2-7; 7 bases fit TRBD1. This CDR3 spans 18 amino acids. Germline CDR1 and CDR2: SGHDT and YYEEEE. V shed 1 base and J 4 bases; nucleotides not matched to a gene: 17. The CDR3 here is CASSLLYLQGKGPYEQYF. The CDR3 DNA follows: TGTGCCAGCAGCTTGTTATACTTACAGGGGAAGGGGCCTTACGAGCAGTACTTC.

There are a few counts of this clonotype. CDR3 amino acids: CASRLQGTDEQYF. CDR3 coding DNA: TGTGCCAGCAGACTACAGGGGACCGACGAGCAGTACTTC. The chain carries TRBV7-9 and TRBJ2-7; 7 nucleotides line up with TRBD1. In germline, CDR1 is SEHNR, CDR2 FQNEAQ (reference sequence). The CDR3 extends over 13 amino acids. J was trimmed by 5 bases and V by 6 bases; bases with no gene match: 7.

CDR3 nucleotides: TGTGCCAGCAGCAAGCAGTACAATGAGCAGTTCTTC. Protein product: CASSKQYNEQFF. The J gene is TRBJ2-1, the V gene TRBV13, with no clear D. Between the trimmed V and J ends, which lost 5 bases and 4 bases, there was a span of 6 bases. Germline V lookup: CDR1 PRHDT, CDR2 FYEKMQ (reference sequence). This CDR3 spans 12 amino acids.

This clonotype was detected only a few times. The rearrangement joins TRBV10-3 to TRBJ1-4; 8 positions match TRBD1. CDR1 is ENHRY and CDR2 is SYGVKD in the germline V gene. The length of the CDR3 is 18 residues. V shed 0 bases, J shed 0 bases, and the junction held 6 bases outside the gene matches. The CDR3 spells CAISESMTGDTTNEKLFF. CDR3 DNA sequence: TGTGCCATCAGTGAGTCGATGACAGGGGATACAACTAATGAAAAACTGTTTTTT.

The chain recombines TRBV9 with TRBJ2-1; D may match TRBD1 or TRBD2 (6 bases each). V lost 0 bases to trimming and J lost 2 bases, with 9 bases between them. CDR3 size: 15 residues. The germline gives CDR1 SGDLS, CDR2 YYNGEE. This CDR3 is CASSVAGATYNEQFF. The CDR3 bases are TGTGCCAGCAGCGTAGCGGGGGCTACCTACAATGAGCAGTTCTTC.

The chain joins TRBV12-3 or TRBV12-4 to TRBJ2-3; 11 bases are a match to TRBD2. The V and J ends lost 6 bases and 2 bases, in that order; junction bases with no gene match: 7. The CDR3 covers 16 residues. The chain's CDR3 is CASSAVAGGFTDTQYF. The CDR3 DNA is TGTGCCAGCAGCGCTGTAGCGGGGGGGTTCACAGATACGCAGTATTTT.

The chain links TRBV5-1 to TRBJ2-3; D remains unclear. The CDR3 contains 16 residues. Between the trimmed V and J ends, which lost 0 bases and 1 base, there was a span of 12 bases. Per the germline V gene, CDR1 is SGHRS and CDR2 is YFSETQ. The CDR3, as DNA: TGCGCCAGCAGCTTGGGGGCGAAGGGCGGCACAGATACGCAGTATTTT. It encodes CASSLGAKGGTDTQYF.

The chain combines TRBV9 with TRBJ1-5, with 7 bases lining up with TRBD1. The length of the CDR3 is 15 residues. In germline, CDR1 is SGDLS, CDR2 YYNGEE. After removal of 0 bases from V and 3 bases from J, the junction contained 3 bases not matched to a gene. The CDR3 DNA follows: TGTGCCAGCAGCGTAGACGGGACAGTCAATCAGCCCCAGCATTTT. Amino acids: CASSVDGTVNQPQHF.

This chain connects TRBV5-1 to TRBJ2-1; TRBD1 aligns across 7 bases. The CDR3 is made up of 13 amino acids. Germline CDR1 reads SGHRS; CDR2 reads YFSETQ. Unmatched junction bases numbered 5, after V lost 5 bases and J lost 6 bases. CDR3 DNA: TGCGCCAGCAGGCAGGGGGTGGTCAATGAGCAGTTCTTC. Amino acids: CASRQGVVNEQFF.

Written as DNA, the CDR3 is TGCGCCAGCACCCTATTAGGAGGGACCGGGGAGCTGTTTTTT. Its protein product is CASTLLGGTGELFF. The chain employs TRBV4-1 and TRBJ2-2; tentative D call: TRBD2 (6 bases). The CDR3 loop spans 14 amino acids. CDR1 and CDR2 from the germline V gene are MGHRA and YSYEKL. The V and J ends lost 7 bases and 5 bases respectively, with 14 bases between them.

This clonotype appeared a single time. Here the CDR3 DNA reads TGTGCCAGCAGTAAGGCCAATGACGAAGAGACCCAGTACTTC. Protein sequence: CASSKANDEETQYF. This rearrangement joins TRBV6-1 to TRBJ2-5; D gene unclear. Trimming took 5 bases from V and 3 from J, leaving 13 bases between them. Germline lookup yields CDR1 MNHNS and CDR2 SASEGT. The CDR3 has 14 residues.

This clonotype was observed at least ten times. The rearrangement links TRBV6-5 to TRBJ2-7; D is perhaps TRBD2 (6 bases). V lost 0 bases, J lost 0 bases, and 9 bases lay in between. The CDR3 sequence is 15 residues long. Germline V gene data show CDR1 as MNHEY and CDR2 as SVGAGI. The CDR3 region has the DNA TGTGCCAGCAGTTACTCGGCGGGGAGCTCCTACGAGCAGTACTTC. Translation: CASSYSAGSSYEQYF.

The J gene is TRBJ1-6, the V gene TRBV6-5; 7 nucleotides line up with TRBD1. CDR1 is MNHEY, CDR2 SVGAGI, per germline. J lost 7 bases, V lost 1 base, and 4 bases had no gene match. This CDR3 comprises 15 residues. The CDR3 DNA reads as TGTGCCAGCAGTTACTATTGGGACAGCAATTCACCCCTCCACTTT. This gives the protein CASSYYWDSNSPLHF.